This TCR beta chain emerged from a study of a mutant IDH1 vaccine in newly diagnosed glioma. Study context: At week 47 came visit V13, while visit V12 had come at week 35.

A remark on this clone: The antigen remains unidentified.

The time point denotes: week 47, end of study. In the vaccine, a single dose held 300 ug of the mutant IDH1 20-mer peptide, along with topical imiquimod. Method: immunoSEQ multiplex PCR; TCRdb's copy keeps in-frame clones and lacks some. The table lists tens of thousands of clones, less than 85% of them singletons. CDR1 DFQATT and CDR2 SNEGSKA come from the germline V gene (reference sequence). The CDR3 length is 11 residues. The V end lost 5 bases, the J end lost 6 bases, and 10 bases lay between the germline ends. The input for sequencing was PBMCs, taken from a glioma patient whose treatment included an IDH1 peptide vaccine. This chain joins TRBV20-1 and TRBJ2-5; D possibly corresponds to TRBD2 (5 bases). This TCR was recovered from a young man with glioma. Some clones in this sample may be carry-over from other donors' samples. CDR3 sequence (DNA): TGCAGTGCTCAGGACTTAAAGACCCAGTACTTC. It codes for CSAQDLKTQYF.